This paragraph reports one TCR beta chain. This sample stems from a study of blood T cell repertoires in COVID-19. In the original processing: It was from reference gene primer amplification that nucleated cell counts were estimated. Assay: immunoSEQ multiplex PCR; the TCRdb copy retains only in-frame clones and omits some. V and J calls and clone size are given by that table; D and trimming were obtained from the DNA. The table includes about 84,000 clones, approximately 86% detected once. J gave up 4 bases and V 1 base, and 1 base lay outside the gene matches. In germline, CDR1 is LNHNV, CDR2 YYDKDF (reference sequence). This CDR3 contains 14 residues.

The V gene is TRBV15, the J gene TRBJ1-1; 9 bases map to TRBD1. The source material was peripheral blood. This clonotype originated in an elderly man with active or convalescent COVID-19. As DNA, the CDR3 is TGTGCCACCAGCAGAGGGGGACAGGGCACTGAAGCTTTCTTT. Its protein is CATSRGGQGTEAFF.